This is a list of T cell receptor beta chains from one sample in a study of a mutant IDH1 vaccine in newly diagnosed glioma. No antigen has been assigned to these receptors. Sequenced by immunoSEQ multiplex PCR; TCRdb stores in-frame clones only, minus some. The sample has 35,000 to 45,000 clones; over 70% are singletons. The sequencing used PBMCs, collected from a glioma patient whose treatment included an IDH1 peptide vaccine. The receptors derive from a woman in her forties with glioma. Some clones in this sample may be carry-over from other donors' samples. The CDR3 runs from the conserved cysteine through the conserved F or W. D genes are given only for firm matches. The size of a clone is reported for some rows only, either as once, few or many, or as a class for expanded clones.

J	V	D	size	DNA	CDR3
TRBJ1-1	TRBV20-1	.	few	TGCAGTGCCAGTACGAACACTGAAGCTTTCTTT	CSASTNTEAFF
TRBJ2-5	TRBV27	.	few	TGTGCCAGCAGTTCCCTAAAGCGCTCTAGAGGGGAGACCCAGTACTTC	CASSSLKRSRGETQYF
TRBJ1-2	TRBV18	.	.	TGTGCCAGCTCGCTCATAGACAGGTCCGAGGGCTACACCTTC	CASSLIDRSEGYTF
TRBJ2-3	TRBV2	TRBD2	few	TGTGCCAGCAAAAGGTTTAGCGGGTCTAGCACAGATACGCAGTATTTT	CASKRFSGSSTDTQYF
TRBJ2-3	TRBV11-3	.	.	TGTGCCAGCGGCGCGGACACAGATACGCAGTATTTT	CASGADTDTQYF
TRBJ2-5	TRBV5-4	TRBD2	.	TGTGCCAGCAGGCCCGGGACTAGCAGAGAGACCCAGTACTTC	CASRPGTSRETQYF
TRBJ2-7	TRBV19	TRBD1	.	TGTGCCAGTAGTATTCCAGGACAGGGCTACGAGCAGTACTTC	CASSIPGQGYEQYF
TRBJ1-2	TRBV5-6	.	once	TGTGCCAGCAGCTTGCGACATCCCCCCTATGGCTACACCTTC	CASSLRHPPYGYTF
TRBJ1-1	TRBV7-9	.	.	TGTGCCAGCAGCTCCCCGAGAGGCTGGAGCACTGAAGCTTTCTTT	CASSSPRGWSTEAFF
TRBJ1-5	TRBV9	.	.	TGTGCCAGCAGCGTAGGGGGATTAGGAGATCAGCCCCAGCATTTT	CASSVGGLGDQPQHF
TRBJ1-1	TRBV5-5	.	.	TGCGCCAGCAGCCAATGGACGGGGAGGGAGGCTTTCTTT	CASSQWTGREAFF
TRBJ1-1	TRBV29-1	.	.	TGCAGCGTTACCCAAGAATTTCGGGACACTGAAGCTTTCTTT	CSVTQEFRDTEAFF
TRBJ1-1	TRBV10-2	.	.	TGCGCCAGCACTTTTGATTGGAACACTGAAGCTTTCTTT	CASTFDWNTEAFF
TRBJ1-5	TRBV5-6	.	.	TGTGCCAGCAGCCTTAGGGACCAGCCCCAGCATTTT	CASSLRDQPQHF
TRBJ2-1	TRBV7-2	.	.	TGTGCCAGCAGCTTAGCGCAGGGATCGAATGAGCAGTTCTTC	CASSLAQGSNEQFF
TRBJ2-3	TRBV5-6	TRBD2	.	TGTGCCAGCAGCTTTTTGGCTAGCGGGGGGGTACATATTCTCACGCAGTATTTT	CASSFLASGGVHILTQYF
TRBJ1-2	TRBV19	TRBD1	.	TGTGCCAGTAGTACCTCGACAGGGAGTGGCTACACCTTC	CASSTSTGSGYTF
TRBJ1-2	TRBV29-1	.	.	TGCAGCGTTGAAAAAGGAACGAGGGGGGTGGGGGAGAATGGCTACACCTTC	CSVEKGTRGVGENGYTF
TRBJ1-4	TRBV6-6	.	few	TGTGCCAGCAGTTACGAGGGAGCGGATGAAAAACTGTTTTTT	CASSYEGADEKLFF